This T cell receptor (beta chain) was profiled in a study of cytomegalovirus exposure and HLA in healthy donors. The study, taken as a whole, reports: TCR beta chains associated with HLA were, in a later analysis, more clonally expanded than equally common others. Productive status was seen about 90% or about 30% of the time for most TCR beta V segments in an earlier analysis.

The germline V and J ends were trimmed by 2 bases and 6 bases, with 14 bases remaining between them. CDR3 size: 15 residues. Germline assignment: CDR1 SGHVS and CDR2 FNYEAQ. The PCR employed 60 Vbeta primers together with 13 Jbeta primers. TCRdb's copy holds only in-frame clones and misses some; the assay was immunoSEQ multiplex PCR. The sample contains 200,000 to 250,000 clones, 82% of which appear only once. Although they were nominally healthy when sampled, donors likely had unrecorded immune exposures. The table lists this clone with a few counts. What it binds is unknown. The chain carries TRBV7-6 and TRBJ1-5; the D gene is possibly TRBD1 (6 bases). The clonotype originates from a woman aged 40 to 55 in good health and CMV-seropositive. Sequences were obtained from PBMCs. The CDR3 coding sequence is TGTGCCAGCAGCTTATATCAGGGGATTCGTCAGCCCCAGCATTTT. This sequence encodes CASSLYQGIRQPQHF. The whole variable domain, filled in from reference TRBV7-6 and TRBJ1-5, reads GAGVSQSPRYKVTKRGQDVALRCDPISGHVSLYWYRQALGQGPEFLTYFNYEAQQDKSGLPNDRFSAERPEGSISTLTIQRTEQRDSAMYRCASSLYQGIRQPQHFGDGTRLSIL.